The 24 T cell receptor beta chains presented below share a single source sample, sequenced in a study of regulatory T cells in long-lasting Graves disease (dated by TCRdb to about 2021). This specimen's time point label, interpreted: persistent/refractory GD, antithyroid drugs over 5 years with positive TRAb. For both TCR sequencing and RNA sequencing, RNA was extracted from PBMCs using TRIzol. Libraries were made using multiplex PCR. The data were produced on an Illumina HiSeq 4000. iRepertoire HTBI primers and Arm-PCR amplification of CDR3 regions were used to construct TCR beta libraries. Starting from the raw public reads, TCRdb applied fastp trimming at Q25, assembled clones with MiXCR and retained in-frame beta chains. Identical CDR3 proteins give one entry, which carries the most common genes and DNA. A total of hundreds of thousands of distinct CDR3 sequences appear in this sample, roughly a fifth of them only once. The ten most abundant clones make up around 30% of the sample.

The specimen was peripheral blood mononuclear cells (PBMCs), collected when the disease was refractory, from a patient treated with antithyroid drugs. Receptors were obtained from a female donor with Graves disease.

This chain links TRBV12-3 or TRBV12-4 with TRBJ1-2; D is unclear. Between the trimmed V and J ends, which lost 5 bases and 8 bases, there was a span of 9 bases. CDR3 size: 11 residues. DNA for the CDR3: TGTGCCAGCAGTCGGACTGAAGGCTACACCTTC. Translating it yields CASSRTEGYTF.

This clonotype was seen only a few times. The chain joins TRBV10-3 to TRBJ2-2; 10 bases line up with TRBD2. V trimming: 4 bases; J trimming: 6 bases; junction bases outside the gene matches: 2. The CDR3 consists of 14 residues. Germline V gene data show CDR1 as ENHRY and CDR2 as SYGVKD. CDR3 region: CAISVLAGAGELFF. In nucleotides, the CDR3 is TGTGCCATCAGTGTCCTAGCGGGAGCCGGGGAGCTGTTTTTT.

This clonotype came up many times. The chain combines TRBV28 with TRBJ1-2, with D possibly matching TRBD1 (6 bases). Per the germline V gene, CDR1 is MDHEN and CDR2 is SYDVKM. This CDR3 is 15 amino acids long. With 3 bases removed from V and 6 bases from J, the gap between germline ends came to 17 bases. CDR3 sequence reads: CASSFIQGITDGYTF. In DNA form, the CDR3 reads TGTGCCAGCAGTTTCATACAGGGAATAACGGATGGCTACACCTTC.

In nucleotides, the CDR3 is TGTGCCACCCAACCCCGGACAGGGGGATCGACTGAAGCTTTCTTT. Protein product: CATQPRTGGSTEAFF. The chain carries TRBV7-2 and TRBJ1-1, with 10 bases fitting TRBD1. The V segment lost 10 bases and the J segment 5 bases; nucleotides outside the gene matches: 13. The CDR3 is 15 amino acids. Germline V gives CDR1 SGHTA, CDR2 FQGNSA.

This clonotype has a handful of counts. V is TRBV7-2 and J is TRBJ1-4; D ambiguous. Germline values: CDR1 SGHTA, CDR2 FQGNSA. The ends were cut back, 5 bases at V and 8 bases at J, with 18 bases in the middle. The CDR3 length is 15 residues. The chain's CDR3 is CASSPRATAREKLFF. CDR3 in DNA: TGTGCCAGCAGCCCCCGGGCAACCGCACGAGAAAAACTGTTTTTT.

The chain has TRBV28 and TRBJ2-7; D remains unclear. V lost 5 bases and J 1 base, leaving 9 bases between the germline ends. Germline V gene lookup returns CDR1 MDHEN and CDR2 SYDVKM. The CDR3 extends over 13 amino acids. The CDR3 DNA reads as TGTGCCAGCAGTGCCGGGTTTTCCTACGAGCAGTACTTC. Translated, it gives CASSAGFSYEQYF.

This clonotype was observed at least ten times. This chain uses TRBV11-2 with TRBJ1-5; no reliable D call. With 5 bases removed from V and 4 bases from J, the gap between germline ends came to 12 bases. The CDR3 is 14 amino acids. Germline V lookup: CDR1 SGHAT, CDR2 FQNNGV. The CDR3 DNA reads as TGTGCCAGCAGCCAAAACAGTTATAATCAGCCCCAGCATTTT. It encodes CASSQNSYNQPQHF.

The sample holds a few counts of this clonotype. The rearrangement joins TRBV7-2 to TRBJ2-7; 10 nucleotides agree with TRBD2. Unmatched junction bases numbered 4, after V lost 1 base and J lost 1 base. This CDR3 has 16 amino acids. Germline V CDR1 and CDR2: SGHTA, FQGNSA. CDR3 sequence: CASSLVASGGSYEQYF. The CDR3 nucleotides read TGTGCCAGCAGCTTAGTGGCTAGCGGGGGTTCCTACGAGCAGTACTTC.

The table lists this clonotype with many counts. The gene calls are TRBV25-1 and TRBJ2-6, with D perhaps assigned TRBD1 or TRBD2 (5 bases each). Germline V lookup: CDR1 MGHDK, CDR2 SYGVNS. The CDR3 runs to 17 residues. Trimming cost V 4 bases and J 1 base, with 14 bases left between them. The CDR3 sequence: CASSGGRAGSGANVLTF. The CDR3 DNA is TGTGCCAGCAGTGGGGGACGGGCAGGGTCTGGGGCCAACGTCCTGACTTTC. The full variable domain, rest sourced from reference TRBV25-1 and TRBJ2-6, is EADIYQTPRYLVIGTGKKITLECSQTMGHDKMYWYQQDPGMELHLIHYSYGVNSTEKGDLSSESTVSRIRTEHFPLTLESARPSHTSQYLCASSGGRAGSGANVLTFGAGSRLTVL.

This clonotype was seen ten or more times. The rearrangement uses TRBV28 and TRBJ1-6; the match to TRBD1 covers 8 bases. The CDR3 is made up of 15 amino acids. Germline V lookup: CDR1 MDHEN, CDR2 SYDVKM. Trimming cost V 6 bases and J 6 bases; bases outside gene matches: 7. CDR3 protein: CASSLTGVGNSPLHF. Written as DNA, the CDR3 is TGTGCCAGCAGCTTGACAGGGGTCGGTAATTCACCCCTCCACTTT.

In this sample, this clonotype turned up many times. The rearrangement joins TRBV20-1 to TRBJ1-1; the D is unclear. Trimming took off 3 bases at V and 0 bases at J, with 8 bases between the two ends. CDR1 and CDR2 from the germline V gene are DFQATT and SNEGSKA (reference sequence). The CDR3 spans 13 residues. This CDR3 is CSASGLMNTEAFF. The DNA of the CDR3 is TGCAGTGCTAGCGGACTGATGAACACTGAAGCTTTCTTT.

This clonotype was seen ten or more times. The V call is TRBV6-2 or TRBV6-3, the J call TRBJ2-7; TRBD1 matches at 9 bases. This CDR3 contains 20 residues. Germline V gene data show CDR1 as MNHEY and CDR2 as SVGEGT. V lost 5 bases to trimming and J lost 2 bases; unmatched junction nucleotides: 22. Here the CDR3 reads CASSEYRGVLWTGATYEQYF. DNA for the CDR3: TGTGCCAGCAGTGAATATAGGGGCGTGTTGTGGACAGGGGCTACCTACGAGCAGTACTTC.

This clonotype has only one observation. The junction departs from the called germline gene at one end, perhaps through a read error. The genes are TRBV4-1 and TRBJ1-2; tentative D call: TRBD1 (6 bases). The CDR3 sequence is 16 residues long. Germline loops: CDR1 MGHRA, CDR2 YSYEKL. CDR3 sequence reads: CASSPKLRGAGYDYTF. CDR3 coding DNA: TGCGCCAGCAGCCCGAAACTCAGGGGCGCAGGGTATGACTACACCTTC.

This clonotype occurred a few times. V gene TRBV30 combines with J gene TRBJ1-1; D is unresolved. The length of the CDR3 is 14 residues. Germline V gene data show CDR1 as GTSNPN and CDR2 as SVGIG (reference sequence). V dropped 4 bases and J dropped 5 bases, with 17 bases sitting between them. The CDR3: CAWIRKGRVTEAFF. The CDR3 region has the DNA TGTGCCTGGATCAGAAAGGGAAGGGTGACTGAAGCTTTCTTT.

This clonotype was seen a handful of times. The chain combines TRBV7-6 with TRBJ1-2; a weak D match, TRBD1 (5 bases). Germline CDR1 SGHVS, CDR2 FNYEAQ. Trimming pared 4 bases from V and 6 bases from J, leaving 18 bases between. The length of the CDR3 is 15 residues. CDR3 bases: TGTGCCAGCAGCTCCTCGCCAGGGCAGGGCAATGGCTACACCTTC. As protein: CASSSSPGQGNGYTF.

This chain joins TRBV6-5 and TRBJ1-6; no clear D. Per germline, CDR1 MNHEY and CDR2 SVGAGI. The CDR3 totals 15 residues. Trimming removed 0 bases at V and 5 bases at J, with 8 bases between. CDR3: CASSYSQLDNSPLHF. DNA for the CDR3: TGTGCCAGCAGTTACTCTCAACTCGATAATTCACCCCTCCACTTT.

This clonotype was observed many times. The CDR3 protein is CASSTPTSDVAKNIQYF. The CDR3 DNA follows: TGTGCCAGCAGCACGCCGACTAGCGACGTAGCCAAAAACATTCAGTACTTC. The gene calls are TRBV7-2 and TRBJ2-4; 8 bases line up with TRBD2. Trimming cost V 5 bases and J 0 bases; bases outside gene matches: 9. CDR1 is SGHTA and CDR2 is FQGNSA in the germline V gene. There are 17 residues in the CDR3.

This CDR3 reads CASSFLARGSTGELFF. The CDR3 coding sequence is TGTGCCAGCAGTTTTTTGGCCCGAGGGAGCACCGGGGAGCTGTTTTTT. The V and J genes are TRBV12-3 or TRBV12-4 and TRBJ2-2; D might be TRBD2 (5 bases). CDR3 length equals 16 residues. V gave up 3 bases and J gave up 4 bases, with 15 bases separating them.

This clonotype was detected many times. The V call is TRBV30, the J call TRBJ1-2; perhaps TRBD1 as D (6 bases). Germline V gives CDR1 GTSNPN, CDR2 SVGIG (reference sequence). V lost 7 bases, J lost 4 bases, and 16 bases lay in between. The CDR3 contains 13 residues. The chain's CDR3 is CAFSETGRYGYTF. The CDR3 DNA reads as TGTGCCTTCTCCGAGACAGGCCGCTATGGCTACACCTTC.

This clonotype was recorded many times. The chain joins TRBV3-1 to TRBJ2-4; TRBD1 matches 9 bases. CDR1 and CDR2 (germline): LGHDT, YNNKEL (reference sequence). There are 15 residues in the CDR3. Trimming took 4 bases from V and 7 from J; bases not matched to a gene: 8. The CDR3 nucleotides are TGTGCCAGCAGCCTCCGGACAGGGGAAGGGAACATTCAGTACTTC. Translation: CASSLRTGEGNIQYF.

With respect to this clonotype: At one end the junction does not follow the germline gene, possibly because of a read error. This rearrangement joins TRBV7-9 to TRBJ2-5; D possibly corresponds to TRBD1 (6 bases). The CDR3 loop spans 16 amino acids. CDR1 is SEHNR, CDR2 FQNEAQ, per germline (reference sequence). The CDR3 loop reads CASSLGTGWGSETQHF. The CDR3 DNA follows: TGTGCCAGCAGCTTAGGTACAGGGTGGGGTTCAGAGACCCAGCACTTC.

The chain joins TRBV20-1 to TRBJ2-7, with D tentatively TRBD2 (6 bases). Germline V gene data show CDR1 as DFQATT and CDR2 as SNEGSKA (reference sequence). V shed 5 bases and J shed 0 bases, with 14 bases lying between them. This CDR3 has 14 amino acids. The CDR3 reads CSAPDYSNSYEQYF. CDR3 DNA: TGCAGTGCTCCGGACTACTCTAACTCCTACGAGCAGTACTTC.

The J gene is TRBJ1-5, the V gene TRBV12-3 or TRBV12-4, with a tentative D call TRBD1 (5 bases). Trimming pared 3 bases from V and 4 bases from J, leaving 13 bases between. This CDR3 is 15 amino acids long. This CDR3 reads CASSLVAGENQPQHF. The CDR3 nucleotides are TGTGCCAGCAGTTTGGTCGCGGGGGAGAATCAGCCCCAGCATTTT.

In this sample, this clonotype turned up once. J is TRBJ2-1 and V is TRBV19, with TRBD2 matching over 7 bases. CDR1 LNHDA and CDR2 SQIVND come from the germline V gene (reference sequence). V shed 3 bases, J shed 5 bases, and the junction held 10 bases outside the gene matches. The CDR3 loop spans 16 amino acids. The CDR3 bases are TGTGCCAGTAGTATTTTCGGTAGTGGGGGGGACAATGAGCAGTTCTTC. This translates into CASSIFGSGGDNEQFF.